Sequencing of this TCR beta chain was carried out in a study of T-cell reconstitution after alpha-beta-depleted transplantation in children (dated by TCRdb to the mid-2010s). Broadly, across the study: The study quantitatively tracked T-cell immune reconstitution after TCRalphabeta/CD19-depleted allogeneic hematopoietic cell transplantation in children using TCR repertoire profiling.

The treatment or condition label corresponds to: allogeneic hematopoietic cell transplantation with graft depleted of TCRalphabeta T cells and CD19 B cells. The transplant recipients were children given TCRalphabeta/CD19-depleted allogeneic hematopoietic cell grafts. The library was built by means of PCR. The instrument given in TCRdb is Illumina HiSeq 2500. Molecular barcoding was employed in the preparation of TCR libraries, with unique molecular identifiers being used to normalize TCRbeta repertoire quantification. TCRdb passed the public sequencing reads through fastp at Q25 and MiXCR, retaining productive beta sequences. Rows are unified per CDR3 protein, each entry keeping the most common DNA and genes. For this sample there are 210,000 or so distinct CDR3 sequences; about a tenth appear just once. Roughly 30% of the sample rests with the top ten. Beyond this particular receptor, the publication reports: In some patients, the high TCRbeta diversity seen at day 60 was put down to recipient T cells and intrathymic progenitors that had survived conditioning. Over subsequent months, a decline in hyperexpanded clone frequencies was noted, and after one year, T-cell counts and TCRbeta diversity were mostly ascribed to newly produced T cells. Apparently early alphabetaT-cell count recovery about two months after transplant reportedly relied on only several hundred rapidly expanded clones derived from non-depleted graft cells.

The sample holds a few counts of this clonotype. The target of this receptor is not known. At one boundary the junction diverges from the germline segment, which might be a read error. The sequence was obtained from a child in the first two years of life with acute myeloid leukemia, due to receive a stem cell transplant. The input for sequencing was PBMCs, taken before TCRalphabeta/CD19-depleted stem cell transplant.

The CDR3: CCARVREGPFRTDTQYF. The DNA is as follows: TGCTGTGCTAGAGTGCGGGAGGGCCCCTTCAGGACAGATACGCAGTATTTT. The rearrangement combines TRBV20-1 with TRBJ2-3, with 9 middle bases fitting TRBD2. In the germline V gene (reference sequence), CDR1 corresponds to DFQATT and CDR2 to SNEGSKA. The CDR3 holds 17 amino acids from the cysteine to the phenylalanine. CDR3 DNA is the only sequence kept; it has 51 bases, read in frame from the first base.